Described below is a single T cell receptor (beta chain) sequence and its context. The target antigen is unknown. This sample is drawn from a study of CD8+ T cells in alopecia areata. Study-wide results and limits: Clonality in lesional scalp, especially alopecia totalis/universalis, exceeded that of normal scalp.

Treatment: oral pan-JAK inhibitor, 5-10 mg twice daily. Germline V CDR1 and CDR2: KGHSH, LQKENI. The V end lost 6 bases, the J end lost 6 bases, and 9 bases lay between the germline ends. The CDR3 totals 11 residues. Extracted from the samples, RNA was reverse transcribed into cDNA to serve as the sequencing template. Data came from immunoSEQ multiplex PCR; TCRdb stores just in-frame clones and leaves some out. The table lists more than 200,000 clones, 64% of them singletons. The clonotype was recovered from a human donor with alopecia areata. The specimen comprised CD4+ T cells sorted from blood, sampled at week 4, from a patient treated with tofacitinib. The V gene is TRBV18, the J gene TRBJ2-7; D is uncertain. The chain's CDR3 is CASSYTTEQYF. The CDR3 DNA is TGTGCCAGCTCGTACACTACCGAGCAGTACTTC.